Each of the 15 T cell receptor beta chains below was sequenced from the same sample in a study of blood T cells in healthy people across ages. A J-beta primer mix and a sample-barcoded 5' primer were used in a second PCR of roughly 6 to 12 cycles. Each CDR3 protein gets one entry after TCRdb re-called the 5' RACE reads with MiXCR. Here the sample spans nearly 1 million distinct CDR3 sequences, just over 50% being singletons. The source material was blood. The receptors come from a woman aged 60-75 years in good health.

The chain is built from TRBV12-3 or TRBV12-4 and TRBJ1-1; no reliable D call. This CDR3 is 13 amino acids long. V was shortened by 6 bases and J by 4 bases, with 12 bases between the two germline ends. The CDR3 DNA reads TGTGCCAGCAGGAGGGTGTTTGGCACTGAAGCTTTCTTT. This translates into CASRRVFGTEAFF.

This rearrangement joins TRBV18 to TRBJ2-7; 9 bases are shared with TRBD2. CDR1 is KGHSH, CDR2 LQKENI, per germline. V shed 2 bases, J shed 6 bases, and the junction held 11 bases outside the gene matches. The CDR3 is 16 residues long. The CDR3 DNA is TGTGCCAGCTCACCATACCCCCTAGCGGGAACCTCCGAGCAGTACTTC. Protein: CASSPYPLAGTSEQYF.

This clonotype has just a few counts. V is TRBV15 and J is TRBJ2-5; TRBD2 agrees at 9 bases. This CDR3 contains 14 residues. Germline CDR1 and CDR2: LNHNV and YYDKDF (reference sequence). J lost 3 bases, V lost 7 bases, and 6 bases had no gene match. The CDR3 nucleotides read TGTGCCACCAAACCCCGACTAGCGGAAGAGACCCAGTACTTC. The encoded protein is CATKPRLAEETQYF.

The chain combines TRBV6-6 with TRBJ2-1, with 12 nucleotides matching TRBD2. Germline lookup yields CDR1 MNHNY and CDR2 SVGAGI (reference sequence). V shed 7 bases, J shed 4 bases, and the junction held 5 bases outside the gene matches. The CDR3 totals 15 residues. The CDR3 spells CASTYGLAGYNEQFF. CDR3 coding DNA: TGTGCCAGCACCTATGGACTAGCGGGGTACAATGAGCAGTTCTTC.

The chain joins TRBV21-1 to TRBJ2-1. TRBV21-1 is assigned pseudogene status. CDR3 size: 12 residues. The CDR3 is CASSQTHNEQFF. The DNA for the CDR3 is TGTGCCAGCAGTCAGACTCACAATGAGCAGTTCTTC.

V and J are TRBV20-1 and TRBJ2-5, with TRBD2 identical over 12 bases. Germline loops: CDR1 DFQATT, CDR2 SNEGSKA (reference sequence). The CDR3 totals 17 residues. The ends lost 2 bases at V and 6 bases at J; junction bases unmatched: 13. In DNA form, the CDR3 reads TGCAGTGCTAGACTCCTGACTAGCGGGAGCCTGGGGAAGACCCAGTACTTC. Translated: CSARLLTSGSLGKTQYF.

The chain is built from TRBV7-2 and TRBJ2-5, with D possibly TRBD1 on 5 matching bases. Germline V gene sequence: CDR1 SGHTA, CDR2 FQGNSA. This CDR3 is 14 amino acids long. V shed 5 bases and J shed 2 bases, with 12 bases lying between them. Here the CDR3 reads CASSLTALQETQYF. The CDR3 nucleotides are TGTGCCAGCAGCCTGACAGCTTTACAAGAGACCCAGTACTTC. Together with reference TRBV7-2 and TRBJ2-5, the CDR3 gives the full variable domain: GAGVSQSPSNKVTEKGKDVELRCDPISGHTALYWYRQSLGQGLEFLIYFQGNSAPDKSGLPSDRFSAERTGGSVSTLTIQRTQQEDSAVYLCASSLTALQETQYFGPGTRLLVL.

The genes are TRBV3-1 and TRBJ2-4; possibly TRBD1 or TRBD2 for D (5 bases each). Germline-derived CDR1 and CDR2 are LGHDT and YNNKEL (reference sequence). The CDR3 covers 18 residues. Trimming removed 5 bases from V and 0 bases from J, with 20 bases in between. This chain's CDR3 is CASSEKKRGVLAKNIQYF. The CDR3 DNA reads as TGTGCCAGCAGCGAAAAAAAGCGAGGGGTCCTAGCCAAAAACATTCAGTACTTC.

The CDR3 region is CASSAASRPRETQYF. CDR3 nucleotides: TGTGCCAGCAGTGCCGCTAGTCGCCCTAGGGAGACCCAGTACTTC. The rearrangement uses TRBV6-1 and TRBJ2-5; D gene ambiguous. V was shortened by 4 bases and J by 5 bases, with 17 bases between the two germline ends. The CDR3 sequence is 15 residues long. The germline gives CDR1 MNHNS, CDR2 SASEGT.

As DNA, the CDR3 is TGTGCCAGCAGTTTTTCTGCGACAGGGGGCTATGGCTACACCTTC. The encoded protein is CASSFSATGGYGYTF. The chain has TRBV12-3 or TRBV12-4 and TRBJ1-2; 9 positions agree with TRBD1. CDR3 length: 15 amino acids. Trimming removed 3 bases from V and 4 bases from J; junction bases left unmatched: 6.

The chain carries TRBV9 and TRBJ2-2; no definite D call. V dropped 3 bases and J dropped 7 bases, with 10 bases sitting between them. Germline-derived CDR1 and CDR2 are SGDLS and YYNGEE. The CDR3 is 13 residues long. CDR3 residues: CASSGLGIGELFF. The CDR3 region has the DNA TGTGCCAGCAGCGGGCTAGGGATCGGGGAGCTGTTTTTT.

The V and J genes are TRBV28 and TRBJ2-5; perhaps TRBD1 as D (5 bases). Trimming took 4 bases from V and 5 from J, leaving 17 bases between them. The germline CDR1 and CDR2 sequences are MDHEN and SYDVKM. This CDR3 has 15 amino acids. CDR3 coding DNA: TGTGCCAGCAGTTCCCCAGGTCTTAAGGGGGAGACCCAGTACTTC. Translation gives CASSSPGLKGETQYF.

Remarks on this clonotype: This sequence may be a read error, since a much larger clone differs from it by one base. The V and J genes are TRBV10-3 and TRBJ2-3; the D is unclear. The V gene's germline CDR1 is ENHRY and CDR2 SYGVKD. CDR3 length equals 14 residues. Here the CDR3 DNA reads TGTGCCGTCAGTGAGTCGACTGGCACAGATACGCAGTATTTT. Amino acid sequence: CAVSESTGTDTQYF.

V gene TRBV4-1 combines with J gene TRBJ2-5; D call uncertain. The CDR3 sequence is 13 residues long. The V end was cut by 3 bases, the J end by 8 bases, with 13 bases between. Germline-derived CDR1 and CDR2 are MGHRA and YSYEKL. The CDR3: CASSQGLSYTQYF. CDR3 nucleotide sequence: TGCGCCAGCAGCCAGGGTCTTTCCTATACCCAGTACTTC.

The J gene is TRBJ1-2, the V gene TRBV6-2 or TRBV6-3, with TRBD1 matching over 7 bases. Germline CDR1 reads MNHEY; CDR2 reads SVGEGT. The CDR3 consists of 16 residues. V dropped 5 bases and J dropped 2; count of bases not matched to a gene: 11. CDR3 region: CASSPGQARSNYGYTF. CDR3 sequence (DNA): TGTGCCAGCAGTCCAGGACAGGCGCGTTCGAACTATGGCTACACCTTC.